This T cell receptor (beta chain) was obtained from a study of blood T cells in healthy people across ages. The V gene lost 1 base and the J gene lost 7 bases, with 8 bases spanning the gap. Germline assignment: CDR1 SGHTA and CDR2 FQGNSA. The length of the CDR3 is 13 residues. The second PCR ran 7 to 11 cycles with a sample-barcoded 5' primer and J-beta primers. Each CDR3 protein gets one entry after TCRdb re-called the 5' RACE reads with MiXCR. The data contain about 1.8 million distinct CDR3 sequences, about 50% of them singletons. Study-wide findings and caveats: It was the long-lived donors that had more naive CD4+ cells and higher diversity than aged donors. Researchers judged that diversity estimates from one million T cells fell short of true values. The donors' CMV status was not determined, possibly confounding changes in expanded clonotypes.

On this clonotype: Its antigen remains unknown.

V and J are TRBV7-2 and TRBJ2-1; D gene uncertain. The clonotype comes from a woman in her thirties or forties in good health. Sequencing input: blood. DNA of the CDR3: TGTGCCAGCAGCTTAGAACCCCTGAATGAGCAGTTCTTC. Translated, it gives CASSLEPLNEQFF.